This is a list of T cell receptor beta chains from one sample in a study of shared clonotypes between healthy human individuals. The protocol was immunoSEQ multiplex PCR, while the TCRdb copy is restricted to in-frame clones and leaves out a portion. Among some 2,000,000 clones listed, under 97% were seen once. Specimen: naive CD4+ T cells sorted from blood. The receptors derive from a man aged 18-30 years in good health. CDR3s include the opening cysteine and the closing phenylalanine or tryptophan. The D gene is left open where the match is weak. The size of a clone is reported for some rows only, either as once, few or many, or as a class for expanded clones.

V gene: TRBV11-3; clone size: once; D gene: -; J gene: TRBJ1-1; CDR3 length: 14; CDR3 protein: CASSLDGGDTEAFF; CDR3 DNA: TGTGCCAGCAGCTTAGATGGGGGCGACACTGAAGCTTTCTTT
V gene: TRBV30; clone size: -; D gene: -; J gene: TRBJ1-5; CDR3 length: 12; CDR3 protein: CAWAQGNEPQHF; CDR3 DNA: TGTGCCTGGGCACAGGGAAATGAGCCCCAGCATTTT
V gene: TRBV4-1; clone size: -; D gene: TRBD2; J gene: TRBJ2-2; CDR3 length: 19; CDR3 protein: CASSQDTGRTSGITGELFF; CDR3 DNA: TGCGCCAGCAGCCAAGATACCGGCCGAACTAGCGGGATTACCGGGGAGCTGTTTTTT
V gene: TRBV6-1; clone size: once; D gene: -; J gene: TRBJ1-3; CDR3 length: 15; CDR3 protein: CASSDGPNSGNTIYF; CDR3 DNA: TGTGCCAGCAGTGACGGACCGAACTCTGGAAACACCATATATTTT
V gene: TRBV6-5; clone size: -; D gene: -; J gene: TRBJ1-6; CDR3 length: 13; CDR3 protein: CASSLGLHSPLHF; CDR3 DNA: TGTGCCAGCAGTCTCGGACTTCATTCACCCCTCCACTTT
V gene: TRBV6-5; clone size: once; D gene: -; J gene: TRBJ1-5; CDR3 length: 15; CDR3 protein: CASSQYPTGNQPQHF; CDR3 DNA: TGTGCCAGCAGCCAATACCCAACAGGGAATCAGCCCCAGCATTTT
V gene: TRBV19; clone size: once; D gene: TRBD1; J gene: TRBJ1-6; CDR3 length: 14; CDR3 protein: CASSAQGVNSPLHF; CDR3 DNA: TGTGCCAGTAGTGCACAGGGGGTAAATTCACCCCTCCACTTT
V gene: TRBV5-1; clone size: -; D gene: -; J gene: TRBJ2-1; CDR3 length: 16; CDR3 protein: CASSLTALESYNEQFF; CDR3 DNA: TGCGCCAGCAGCTTGACAGCCCTCGAATCCTACAATGAGCAGTTCTTC
V gene: TRBV4-1; clone size: -; D gene: -; J gene: TRBJ2-2; CDR3 length: 16; CDR3 protein: CASSQEVPAPTGELFF; CDR3 DNA: TGCGCCAGCAGCCAAGAGGTCCCTGCTCCGACCGGGGAGCTGTTTTTT
V gene: TRBV9; clone size: -; D gene: TRBD2; J gene: TRBJ2-7; CDR3 length: 16; CDR3 protein: CASSVHAGGTSYEQYF; CDR3 DNA: TGTGCCAGCAGCGTACACGCGGGGGGTACGTCCTACGAGCAGTACTTC
V gene: TRBV27; clone size: -; D gene: TRBD1; J gene: TRBJ1-6; CDR3 length: 17; CDR3 protein: CASRRDRLSSYNSPLHF; CDR3 DNA: TGTGCCAGCAGAAGGGACAGGCTGAGCTCCTATAATTCACCCCTCCACTTT
V gene: TRBV19; clone size: -; D gene: -; J gene: TRBJ2-7; CDR3 length: 15; CDR3 protein: CASSRKREPPYEQYF; CDR3 DNA: TGTGCCAGTAGTCGAAAACGGGAGCCCCCCTACGAGCAGTACTTC
V gene: TRBV6-6; clone size: once; D gene: TRBD2; J gene: TRBJ2-1; CDR3 length: 13; CDR3 protein: CASTQTSAGEQFF; CDR3 DNA: TGTGCCAGCACTCAAACTAGCGCTGGTGAGCAGTTCTTC
V gene: TRBV7-3; clone size: -; D gene: TRBD1; J gene: TRBJ2-7; CDR3 length: 15; CDR3 protein: CASSSPGQGAYEQYF; CDR3 DNA: TGTGCCAGCAGCTCCCCGGGACAGGGGGCTTACGAGCAGTACTTC
V gene: TRBV5-5; clone size: -; D gene: -; J gene: TRBJ2-7; CDR3 length: 15; CDR3 protein: CASSFQGPSRLEQYF; CDR3 DNA: TGTGCCAGCAGCTTTCAGGGGCCCTCTAGGCTCGAGCAGTACTTC
V gene: TRBV25-1; clone size: -; D gene: TRBD1; J gene: TRBJ2-5; CDR3 length: 16; CDR3 protein: CASSDTGQGFQETQYF; CDR3 DNA: TGTGCCAGCAGTGACACGGGACAGGGGTTTCAAGAGACCCAGTACTTC
V gene: TRBV5-4; clone size: -; D gene: TRBD2; J gene: TRBJ2-1; CDR3 length: 15; CDR3 protein: CASSMGLAGASEQFF; CDR3 DNA: TGTGCCAGCAGCATGGGACTAGCGGGAGCCAGTGAGCAGTTCTTC
V gene: TRBV5-4; clone size: -; D gene: TRBD2; J gene: TRBJ2-2; CDR3 length: 16; CDR3 protein: CASSVGLAGGFGELFF; CDR3 DNA: TGTGCCAGCAGCGTGGGACTAGCGGGAGGGTTCGGGGAGCTGTTTTTT
V gene: TRBV7-2; clone size: -; D gene: -; J gene: TRBJ2-1; CDR3 length: 15; CDR3 protein: CASRTYTLSRNEQFF; CDR3 DNA: TGTGCCAGCAGAACTTACACCCTTTCGAGGAATGAGCAGTTCTTC
V gene: TRBV11-2; clone size: -; D gene: TRBD1; J gene: TRBJ2-5; CDR3 length: 15; CDR3 protein: CASSWSGGAEETQYF; CDR3 DNA: TGTGCCAGCAGCTGGTCAGGGGGCGCGGAAGAGACCCAGTACTTC
V gene: TRBV7-9; clone size: once; D gene: TRBD1; J gene: TRBJ2-1; CDR3 length: 16; CDR3 protein: CASSPIGQGPYNEQFF; CDR3 DNA: TGTGCCAGCAGCCCGATAGGACAGGGACCCTACAATGAGCAGTTCTTC
V gene: TRBV10-3; clone size: -; D gene: -; J gene: TRBJ2-7; CDR3 length: 12; CDR3 protein: CASRDGYYEQYF; CDR3 DNA: TGTGCCTCCCGGGACGGCTACTACGAGCAGTACTTC
V gene: TRBV29-1; clone size: -; D gene: TRBD1; J gene: TRBJ2-5; CDR3 length: 12; CDR3 protein: CSVAGGQETQYF; CDR3 DNA: TGCAGCGTAGCAGGGGGCCAAGAGACCCAGTACTTC
V gene: TRBV9; clone size: -; D gene: -; J gene: TRBJ2-6; CDR3 length: 16; CDR3 protein: CASSVKIRSGANVLTF; CDR3 DNA: TGTGCCAGCAGCGTGAAGATCCGCTCTGGGGCCAACGTCCTGACTTTC
V gene: TRBV6-6; clone size: -; D gene: -; J gene: TRBJ2-7; CDR3 length: 15; CDR3 protein: CASSRTFGSTHEQYF; CDR3 DNA: TGTGCCAGCAGCCGGACCTTCGGGAGTACCCACGAGCAGTACTTC
V gene: TRBV11-2; clone size: -; D gene: -; J gene: TRBJ2-1; CDR3 length: 16; CDR3 protein: CASSFFLGTLYNEQFF; CDR3 DNA: TGTGCCAGCAGTTTTTTCCTGGGCACGTTGTACAATGAGCAGTTCTTC